These T cell receptor beta chains were read from a single sample in a study of Ad26.COV2.S vaccination and SARS-CoV-2 variants. Assay: immunoSEQ multiplex PCR; the TCRdb copy retains only in-frame clones and omits some. The sample yields about 680,000 clones, more than 80% seen once. The starting material was peripheral blood, obtained in a trial of Ad26.COV2.S vaccine versus placebo. The receptors shown here come from a person aged 18 to 65 who received the Ad26.COV2.S COVID-19 vaccine or a placebo. Each CDR3 is given with its conserved first and last residue. D genes are given only for firm matches. Size is stated for part of the rows, as once, few or many counts, or as a class when the clone is expanded.

abundance: once
v_gene: TRBV15
d_gene: TRBD1
j_gene: TRBJ1-1
CDR3aa: CATARTGLNTEAFF
CDR3nt: TGTGCCACCGCCCGGACAGGGTTGAACACTGAAGCTTTCTTT

abundance: .
v_gene: TRBV4-2
d_gene: .
j_gene: TRBJ2-7
CDR3aa: CASSQDGQGVYEQYF
CDR3nt: TGTGCCAGCAGCCAAGATGGGCAGGGTGTATACGAGCAGTACTTC

abundance: .
v_gene: TRBV13
d_gene: .
j_gene: TRBJ2-7
CDR3aa: CASSLGRHGFYEQYF
CDR3nt: TGTGCCAGCAGCTTAGGACGGCACGGTTTCTACGAGCAGTACTTC

abundance: .
v_gene: TRBV6-5
d_gene: TRBD1
j_gene: TRBJ1-4
CDR3aa: CASSSPTGGEEKLFF
CDR3nt: TGTGCCAGCAGTTCCCCGACAGGGGGTGAGGAAAAACTGTTTTTT

abundance: .
v_gene: TRBV9
d_gene: .
j_gene: TRBJ2-5
CDR3aa: CASSPRTFETQYF
CDR3nt: TGTGCCAGCAGCCCACGTACGTTTGAGACCCAGTACTTC

abundance: .
v_gene: TRBV6-1
d_gene: TRBD1
j_gene: TRBJ2-5
CDR3aa: CASSETGGGETQYF
CDR3nt: TGTGCCAGCAGTGAAACAGGGGGCGGGGAGACCCAGTACTTC

abundance: .
v_gene: TRBV11-2
d_gene: TRBD1
j_gene: TRBJ2-7
CDR3aa: CASSLFRGQGAPYEQYF
CDR3nt: TGTGCCAGCAGCTTATTTAGGGGCCAGGGGGCGCCTTACGAGCAGTACTTC

abundance: .
v_gene: TRBV4-3
d_gene: TRBD1
j_gene: TRBJ1-2
CDR3aa: CASSQTGGSGYTF
CDR3nt: TGCGCCAGCAGCCAAACAGGGGGCTCTGGCTACACCTTC

abundance: .
v_gene: TRBV19
d_gene: .
j_gene: TRBJ1-2
CDR3aa: CASSPDGYGYTF
CDR3nt: TGTGCCAGTAGTCCGGACGGCTATGGCTACACCTTC

abundance: .
v_gene: TRBV30
d_gene: TRBD1
j_gene: TRBJ1-1
CDR3aa: CAWSRQGAGTEAFF
CDR3nt: TGTGCCTGGAGTCGACAGGGGGCTGGCACTGAAGCTTTCTTT

abundance: .
v_gene: TRBV2
d_gene: TRBD1
j_gene: TRBJ1-1
CDR3aa: CASSKEGQGITEAFF
CDR3nt: TGTGCCAGCAGTAAAGAGGGACAGGGAATTACTGAAGCTTTCTTT

abundance: .
v_gene: TRBV15
d_gene: .
j_gene: TRBJ1-3
CDR3aa: CATSRDLGQGNTIYF
CDR3nt: TGTGCCACCAGCAGAGATCTGGGGCAAGGAAACACCATATATTTT

abundance: .
v_gene: TRBV7-2
d_gene: .
j_gene: TRBJ2-7
CDR3aa: CASSFSGEQYF
CDR3nt: TGTGCCAGCAGCTTTTCCGGCGAGCAGTACTTC

abundance: .
v_gene: TRBV5-4
d_gene: .
j_gene: TRBJ1-2
CDR3aa: CASSVGQGRAESYTF
CDR3nt: TGTGCCAGCAGTGTGGGCCAGGGGCGGGCCGAGAGCTACACCTTC